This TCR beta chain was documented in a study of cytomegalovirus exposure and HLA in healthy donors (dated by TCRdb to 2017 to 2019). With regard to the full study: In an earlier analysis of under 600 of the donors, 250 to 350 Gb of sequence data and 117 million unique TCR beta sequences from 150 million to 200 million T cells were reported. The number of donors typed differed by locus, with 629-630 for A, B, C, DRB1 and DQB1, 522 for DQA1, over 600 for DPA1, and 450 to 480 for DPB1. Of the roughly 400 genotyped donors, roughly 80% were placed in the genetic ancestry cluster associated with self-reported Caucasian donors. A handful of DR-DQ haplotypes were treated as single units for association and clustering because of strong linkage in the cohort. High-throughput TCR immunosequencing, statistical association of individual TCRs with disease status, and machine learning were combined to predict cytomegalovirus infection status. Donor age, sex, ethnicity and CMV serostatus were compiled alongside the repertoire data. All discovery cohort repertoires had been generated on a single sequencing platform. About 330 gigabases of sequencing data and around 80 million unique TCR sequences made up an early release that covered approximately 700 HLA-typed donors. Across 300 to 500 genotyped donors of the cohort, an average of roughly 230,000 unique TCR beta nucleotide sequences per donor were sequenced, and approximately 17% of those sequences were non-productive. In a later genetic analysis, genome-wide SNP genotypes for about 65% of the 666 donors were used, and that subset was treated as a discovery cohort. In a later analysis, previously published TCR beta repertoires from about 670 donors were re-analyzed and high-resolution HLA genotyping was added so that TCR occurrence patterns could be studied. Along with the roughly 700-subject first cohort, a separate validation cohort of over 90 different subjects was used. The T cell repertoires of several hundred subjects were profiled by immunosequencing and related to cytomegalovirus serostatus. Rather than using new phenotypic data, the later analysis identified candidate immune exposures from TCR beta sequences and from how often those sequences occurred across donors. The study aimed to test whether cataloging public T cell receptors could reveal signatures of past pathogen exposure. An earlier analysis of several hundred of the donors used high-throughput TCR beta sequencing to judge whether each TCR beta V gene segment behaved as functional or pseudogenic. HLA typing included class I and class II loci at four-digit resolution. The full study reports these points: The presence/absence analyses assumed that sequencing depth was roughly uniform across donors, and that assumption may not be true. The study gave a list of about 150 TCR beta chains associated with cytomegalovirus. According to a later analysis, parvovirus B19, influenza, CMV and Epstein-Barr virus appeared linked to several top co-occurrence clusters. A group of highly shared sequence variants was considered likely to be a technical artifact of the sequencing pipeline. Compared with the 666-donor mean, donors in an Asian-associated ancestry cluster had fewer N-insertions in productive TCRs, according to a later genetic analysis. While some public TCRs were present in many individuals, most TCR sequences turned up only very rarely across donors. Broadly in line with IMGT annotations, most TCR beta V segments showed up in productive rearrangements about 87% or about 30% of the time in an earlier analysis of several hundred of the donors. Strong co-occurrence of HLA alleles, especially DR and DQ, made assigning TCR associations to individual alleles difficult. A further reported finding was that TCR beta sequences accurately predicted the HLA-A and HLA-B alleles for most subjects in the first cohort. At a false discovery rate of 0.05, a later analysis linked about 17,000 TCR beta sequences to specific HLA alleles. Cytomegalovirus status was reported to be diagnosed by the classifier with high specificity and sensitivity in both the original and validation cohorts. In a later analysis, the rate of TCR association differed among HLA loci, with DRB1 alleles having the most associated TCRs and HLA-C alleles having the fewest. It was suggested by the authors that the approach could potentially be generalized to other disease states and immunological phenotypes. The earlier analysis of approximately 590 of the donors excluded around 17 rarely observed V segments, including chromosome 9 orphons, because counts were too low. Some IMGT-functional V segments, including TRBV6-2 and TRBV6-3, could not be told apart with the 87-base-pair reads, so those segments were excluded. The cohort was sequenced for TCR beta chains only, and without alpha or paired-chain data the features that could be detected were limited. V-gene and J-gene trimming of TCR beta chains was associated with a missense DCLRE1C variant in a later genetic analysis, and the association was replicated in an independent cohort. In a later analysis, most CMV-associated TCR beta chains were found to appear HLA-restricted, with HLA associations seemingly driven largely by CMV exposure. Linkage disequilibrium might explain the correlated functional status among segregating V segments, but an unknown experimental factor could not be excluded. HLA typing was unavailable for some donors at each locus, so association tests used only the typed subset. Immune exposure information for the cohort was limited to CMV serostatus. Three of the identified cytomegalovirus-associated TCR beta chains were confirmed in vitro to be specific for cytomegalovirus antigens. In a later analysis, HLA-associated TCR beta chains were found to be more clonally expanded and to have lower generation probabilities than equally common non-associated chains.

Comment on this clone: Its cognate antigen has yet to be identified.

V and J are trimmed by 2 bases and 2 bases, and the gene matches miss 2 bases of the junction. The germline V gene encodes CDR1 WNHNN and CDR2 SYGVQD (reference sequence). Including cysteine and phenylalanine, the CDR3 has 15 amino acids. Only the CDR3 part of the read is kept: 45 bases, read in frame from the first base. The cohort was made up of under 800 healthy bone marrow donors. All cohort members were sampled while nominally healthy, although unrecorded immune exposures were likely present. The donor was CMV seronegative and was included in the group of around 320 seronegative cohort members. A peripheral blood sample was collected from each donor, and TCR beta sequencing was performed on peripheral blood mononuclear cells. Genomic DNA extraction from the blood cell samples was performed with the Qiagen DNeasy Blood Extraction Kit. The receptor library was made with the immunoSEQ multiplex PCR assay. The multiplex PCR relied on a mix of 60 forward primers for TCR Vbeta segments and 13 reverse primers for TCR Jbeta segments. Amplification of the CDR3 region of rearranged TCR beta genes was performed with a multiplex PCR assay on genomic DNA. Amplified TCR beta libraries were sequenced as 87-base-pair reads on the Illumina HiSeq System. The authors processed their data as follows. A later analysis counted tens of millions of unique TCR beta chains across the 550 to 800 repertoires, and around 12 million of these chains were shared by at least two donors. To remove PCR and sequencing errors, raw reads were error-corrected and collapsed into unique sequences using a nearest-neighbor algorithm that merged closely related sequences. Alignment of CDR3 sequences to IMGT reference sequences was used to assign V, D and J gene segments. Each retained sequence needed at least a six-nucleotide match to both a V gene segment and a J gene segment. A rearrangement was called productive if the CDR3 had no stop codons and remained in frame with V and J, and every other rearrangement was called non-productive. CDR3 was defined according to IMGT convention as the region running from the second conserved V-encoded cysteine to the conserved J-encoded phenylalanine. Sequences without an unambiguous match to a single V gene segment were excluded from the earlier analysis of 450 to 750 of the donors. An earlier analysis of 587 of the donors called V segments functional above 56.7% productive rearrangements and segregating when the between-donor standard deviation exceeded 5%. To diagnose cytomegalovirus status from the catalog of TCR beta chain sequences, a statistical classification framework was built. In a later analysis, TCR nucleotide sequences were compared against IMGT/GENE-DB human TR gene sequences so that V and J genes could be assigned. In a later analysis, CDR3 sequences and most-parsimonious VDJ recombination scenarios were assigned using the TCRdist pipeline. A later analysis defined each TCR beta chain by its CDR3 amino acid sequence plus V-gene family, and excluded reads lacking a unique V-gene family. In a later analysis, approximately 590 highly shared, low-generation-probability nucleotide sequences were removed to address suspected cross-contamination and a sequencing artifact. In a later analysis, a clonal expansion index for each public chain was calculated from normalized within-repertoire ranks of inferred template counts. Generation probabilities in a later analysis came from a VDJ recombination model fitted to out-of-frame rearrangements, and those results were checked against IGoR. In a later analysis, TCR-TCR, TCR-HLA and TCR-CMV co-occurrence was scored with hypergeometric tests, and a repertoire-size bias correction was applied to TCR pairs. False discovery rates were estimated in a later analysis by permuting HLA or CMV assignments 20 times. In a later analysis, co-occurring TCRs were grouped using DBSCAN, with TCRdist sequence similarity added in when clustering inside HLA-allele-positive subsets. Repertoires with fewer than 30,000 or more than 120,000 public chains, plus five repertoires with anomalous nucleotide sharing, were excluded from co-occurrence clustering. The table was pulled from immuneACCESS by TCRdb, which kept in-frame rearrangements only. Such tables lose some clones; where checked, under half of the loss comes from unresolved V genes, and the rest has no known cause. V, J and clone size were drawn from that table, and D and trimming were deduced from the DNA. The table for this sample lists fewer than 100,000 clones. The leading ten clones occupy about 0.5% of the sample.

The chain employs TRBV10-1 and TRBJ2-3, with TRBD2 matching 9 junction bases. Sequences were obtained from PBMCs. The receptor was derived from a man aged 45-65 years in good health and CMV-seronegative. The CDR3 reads CASSEGGGVTDTQYF. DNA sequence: TGCGCCAGCAGTGAGGGCGGGGGGGTCACAGATACGCAGTATTTT.